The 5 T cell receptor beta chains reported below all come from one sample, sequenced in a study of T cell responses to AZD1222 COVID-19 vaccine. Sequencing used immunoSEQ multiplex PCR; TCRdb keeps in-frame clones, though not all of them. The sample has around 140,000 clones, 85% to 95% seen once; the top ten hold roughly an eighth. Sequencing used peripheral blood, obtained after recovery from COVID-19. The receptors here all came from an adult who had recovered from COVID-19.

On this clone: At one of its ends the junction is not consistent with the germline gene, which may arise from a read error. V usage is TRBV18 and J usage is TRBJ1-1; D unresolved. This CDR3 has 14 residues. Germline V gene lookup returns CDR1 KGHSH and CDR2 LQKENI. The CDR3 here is CASSPPSRGTEAFF. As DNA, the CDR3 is TGTGCTAGCTCACCACCGTCCAGAGGCACTGAAGCTTTCTTT.

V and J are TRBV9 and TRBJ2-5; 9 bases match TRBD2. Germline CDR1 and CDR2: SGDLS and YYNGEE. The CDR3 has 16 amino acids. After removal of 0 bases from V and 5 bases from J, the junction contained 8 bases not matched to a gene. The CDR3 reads CASSVGGGRAKETQYF. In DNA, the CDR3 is TGTGCCAGCAGCGTAGGCGGCGGGAGGGCCAAGGAGACCCAGTACTTC. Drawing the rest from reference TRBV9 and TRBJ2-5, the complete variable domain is DSGVTQTPKHLITATGQRVTLRCSPRSGDLSVYWYQQSLDQGLQFLIQYYNGEERAKGNILERFSAQQFPDLHSELNLSSLELGDSALYFCASSVGGGRAKETQYFGPGTRLLVL.

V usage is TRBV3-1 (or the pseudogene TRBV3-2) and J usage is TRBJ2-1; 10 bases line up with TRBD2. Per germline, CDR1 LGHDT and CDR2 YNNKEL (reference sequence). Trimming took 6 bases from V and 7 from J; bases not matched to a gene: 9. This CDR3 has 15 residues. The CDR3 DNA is TGTGCCAGCAGACAGTTAGCGGGAGGTGGTAATGAGCAGTTCTTC. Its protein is CASRQLAGGGNEQFF.

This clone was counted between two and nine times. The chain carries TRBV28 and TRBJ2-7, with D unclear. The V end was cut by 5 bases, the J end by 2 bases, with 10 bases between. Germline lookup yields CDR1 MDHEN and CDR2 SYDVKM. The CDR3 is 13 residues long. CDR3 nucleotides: TGTGCCAGCAGTCTTAGACCGCCCTACGAGCAGTACTTC. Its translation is CASSLRPPYEQYF.

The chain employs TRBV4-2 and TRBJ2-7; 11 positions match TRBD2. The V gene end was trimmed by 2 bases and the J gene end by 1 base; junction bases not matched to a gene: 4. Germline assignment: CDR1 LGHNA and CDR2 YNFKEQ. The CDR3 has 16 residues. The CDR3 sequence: CASSQPGTSGSYEQYF. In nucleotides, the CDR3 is TGTGCCAGCAGCCAACCCGGGACTAGCGGATCCTACGAGCAGTACTTC.